This T cell receptor (beta chain) comes out of a study of blood T cell repertoires in COVID-19. Background on the study: Sources were T cells, B-cell-depleted T cells, or PBMCs; the material itself was cDNA or gDNA.

In the source study's methods: How many nucleated cells were present was estimated from reference gene primer amplification. Sequenced by immunoSEQ multiplex PCR; TCRdb stores in-frame clones only, minus some. V, J and clone size reflect that table, while D and trimming were determined from the DNA. The repertoire holds some 300,000 clones, with 85% to 90% as singletons. Trimming took 6 bases from V and 8 from J; bases not matched to a gene: 7. Germline CDR1 reads SGHTA; CDR2 reads FQGTGA. This CDR3 region has 14 residues. Material: peripheral blood. This rearrangement joins TRBV7-3 to TRBJ2-1; 10 bases agree with TRBD2. This TCR was recovered from a woman between 50 and 59 years old with COVID-19, enrolled during active disease. The CDR3, as DNA: TGTGCCAGCAGGAGCGGGAGGGCCTCCCATGAGCAGTTCTTC. This codes for CASRSGRASHEQFF.